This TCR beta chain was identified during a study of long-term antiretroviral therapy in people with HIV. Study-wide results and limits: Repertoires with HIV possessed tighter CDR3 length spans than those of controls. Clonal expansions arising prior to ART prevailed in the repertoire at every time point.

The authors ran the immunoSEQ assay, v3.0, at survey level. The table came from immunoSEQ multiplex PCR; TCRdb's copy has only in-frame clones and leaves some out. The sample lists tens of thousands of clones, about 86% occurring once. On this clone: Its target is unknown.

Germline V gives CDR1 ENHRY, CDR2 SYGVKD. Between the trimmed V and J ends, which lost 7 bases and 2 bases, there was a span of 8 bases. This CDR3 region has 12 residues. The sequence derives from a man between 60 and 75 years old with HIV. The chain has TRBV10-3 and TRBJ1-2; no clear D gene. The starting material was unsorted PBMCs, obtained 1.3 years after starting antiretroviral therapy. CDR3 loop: CAINGANYGYTF. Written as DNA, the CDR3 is TGTGCCATCAACGGTGCCAACTATGGCTACACCTTC.